This TCR beta chain was recovered during a study of T cells expressing NK-cell markers. Overall study: Each TCR beta repertoire originated in sorted T cells that were CD3+CD56+NKG2C+, CD3+CD56+NKG2C- or CD3+CD56-NKG2C+.

Germline loops: CDR1 MNHNS, CDR2 SASEGT. The CDR3 loop spans 15 amino acids. TCRdb reanalyzed the 5' RACE reads and collapses them to one entry per CDR3 protein, without DNA. This table holds roughly 120,000 distinct CDR3 sequences. This clonotype was obtained from a woman aged 18 to 75 in good health. The sample was blood T cells: a sorted CD56 or NKG2C T cell subset, CD4+ or CD8+ T cells, or bulk PBMC T cells (not recorded which). The V call is TRBV6-1, the J call TRBJ2-3; absent DNA, TCRdb's TRBD2 call cannot be checked. The CDR3 here is CASRRPGLDTDTQYF.